These T cell receptor beta chains were read from a single sample in a study of early T cells in non-severe SARS-CoV-2 infection. TCRdb called the 5' RACE reads again in MiXCR, with one record for every CDR3 protein. The sample contains about 22,000 distinct CDR3 sequences, roughly 4% of which appear only once. Sample: whole blood. These receptor sequences come from an adult who was a healthcare worker with PCR-confirmed SARS-CoV-2 infection or an uninfected control (not recorded which). CDR3s include the opening cysteine and the closing phenylalanine or tryptophan. A D gene is named only where the DNA matches it firmly. Expanded clones get a size class; other rows say once, few or many, or leave the size out.

CDR3: CASQGGGRELFF
DNA: TGTGCCAGCCAGGGTGGCGGCAGGGAGCTGTTTTTT
V: TRBV7-3
D: .
size: many
J: TRBJ2-2

CDR3: CASSFNEQFF
DNA: TGTGCCAGCAGCTTCAATGAGCAGTTCTTC
V: TRBV11-2
D: .
size: many
J: TRBJ2-1

CDR3: CACRDRGRKTQYF
DNA: TGTGCCTGCCGAGACCGGGGGCGGAAGACCCAGTACTTC
V: TRBV19
D: .
size: many
J: TRBJ2-5

CDR3: CASSFTPGQKKETQYF
DNA: TGTGCCAGCAGCTTCACACCGGGACAGAAGAAAGAGACCCAGTACTTC
V: TRBV11-2
D: TRBD1
size: few
J: TRBJ2-5

CDR3: CASSQERGFNSPLHF
DNA: TGCGCCAGCAGCCAAGAAAGAGGGTTCAATTCACCCCTCCACTTT
V: TRBV4-1
D: .
size: many
J: TRBJ1-6

CDR3: CASTDQGRSPLHF
DNA: TGTGCCAGCACGGACCAGGGAAGATCACCCCTCCACTTT
V: TRBV12-3/TRBV12-4
D: .
size: many
J: TRBJ1-6

CDR3: CASSQYGGSYEQYF
DNA: TGCGCCAGCAGTCAATACGGTGGCTCCTACGAGCAGTACTTC
V: TRBV23-1
D: .
size: many
J: TRBJ2-7

CDR3: CASSFGGAADTQYF
DNA: TGTGCTAGCAGCTTCGGAGGCGCGGCAGATACGCAGTATTTT
V: TRBV7-7
D: .
size: medium-sized
J: TRBJ2-3

CDR3: CAWSVGRGTYGYTF
DNA: TGTGCCTGGAGTGTAGGGAGAGGGACCTATGGCTACACCTTC
V: TRBV30
D: .
size: many
J: TRBJ1-2

CDR3: CAWSPLPGQGLYGYTF
DNA: TGTGCCTGGAGCCCTCTTCCGGGACAGGGGCTCTATGGCTACACCTTC
V: TRBV30
D: TRBD1
size: few
J: TRBJ1-2

CDR3: CASSQVPSTDTQYF
DNA: TGTGCCAGCAGCCAAGTCCCCAGCACAGATACGCAGTATTTT
V: TRBV14
D: .
size: few
J: TRBJ2-3

CDR3: CAWSVRSQETQYF
DNA: TGTGCCTGGAGTGTACGGTCTCAAGAGACCCAGTACTTC
V: TRBV30
D: .
size: many
J: TRBJ2-5

CDR3: CASSQENSVNSPLHF
DNA: TGCGCCAGCAGCCAAGAGAACAGCGTTAATTCACCCCTCCACTTT
V: TRBV4-3
D: .
size: many
J: TRBJ1-6

CDR3: CASSVQGIDNSPLHF
DNA: TGTGCCAGCAGTGTGCAGGGTATAGATAATTCACCCCTCCACTTT
V: TRBV2
D: .
size: many
J: TRBJ1-6

CDR3: CASSSSGGGTQYF
DNA: TGTGCCAGCAGCTCGTCGGGCGGAGGTACGCAGTATTTT
V: TRBV11-2
D: .
size: many
J: TRBJ2-3

CDR3: CAAGLAGAWEQFF
DNA: TGTGCCGCGGGACTAGCGGGGGCATGGGAGCAGTTCTTC
V: TRBV10-3
D: TRBD2
size: many
J: TRBJ2-1

CDR3: CASSQGRGLAGEETQYF
DNA: TGCGCCAGCAGCCAAGGACGGGGACTAGCGGGGGAAGAGACCCAGTACTTC
V: TRBV4-1
D: TRBD2
size: many
J: TRBJ2-5

CDR3: CASSSRQGFTPTDTQYF
DNA: TGTGCCAGCAGCTCCCGACAGGGGTTCACCCCCACAGATACGCAGTATTTT
V: TRBV11-2
D: TRBD1
size: .
J: TRBJ2-3

CDR3: CSASNSGQETQYF
DNA: TGCAGTGCTAGCAATAGCGGCCAAGAGACCCAGTACTTC
V: TRBV20-1
D: .
size: few
J: TRBJ2-5

CDR3: CASRRTLGGTDTQYF
DNA: TGCGCCAGCAGACGTACCTTAGGGGGCACAGATACGCAGTATTTT
V: TRBV5-1
D: .
size: medium-sized
J: TRBJ2-3

CDR3: CAWTPRRGITEAFF
DNA: TGTGCCTGGACTCCCCGGAGGGGGATTACTGAAGCTTTCTTT
V: TRBV30
D: .
size: many
J: TRBJ1-1

CDR3: CASSPGREGAEAFF
DNA: TGTGCCAGCAGCCCAGGGAGGGAGGGCGCTGAAGCTTTCTTT
V: TRBV13
D: .
size: many
J: TRBJ1-1

CDR3: CASSHNMGPDTQYF
DNA: TGTGCCAGCAGCCACAATATGGGACCAGATACGCAGTATTTT
V: TRBV7-8
D: .
size: many
J: TRBJ2-3

CDR3: CASSLAGGAGETQYF
DNA: TGTGCCAGCAGCTTGGCCGGAGGGGCAGGGGAGACCCAGTACTTC
V: TRBV7-3
D: .
size: few
J: TRBJ2-5

CDR3: CSASAGGGYGYTF
DNA: TGCAGTGCTAGTGCCGGGGGCGGATATGGCTACACCTTC
V: TRBV20-1
D: .
size: many
J: TRBJ1-2

CDR3: CASLDGSGNIQYF
DNA: TGTGCCAGCCTAGATGGCAGTGGGAACATTCAGTACTTC
V: TRBV6-6
D: .
size: .
J: TRBJ2-4

CDR3: CASSHLRAGSYNEQFF
DNA: TGTGCCAGCAGCCACCTCAGGGCAGGTTCCTACAATGAGCAGTTCTTC
V: TRBV14
D: .
size: few
J: TRBJ2-1

CDR3: CASSLVRVSGDNEQFF
DNA: TGTGCCAGCAGCTTAGTTCGAGTTAGCGGGGACAATGAGCAGTTCTTC
V: TRBV7-2
D: TRBD2
size: few
J: TRBJ2-1

CDR3: CASRRPGTTPYTDTQYF
DNA: TGTGCCAGCAGAAGACCCGGGACTACACCTTACACAGATACGCAGTATTTT
V: TRBV12-3/TRBV12-4
D: TRBD2
size: many
J: TRBJ2-3

CDR3: CASSTRGRGADTQYF
DNA: TGTGCCAGCAGTACCAGGGGGCGAGGGGCAGATACGCAGTATTTT
V: TRBV12-3/TRBV12-4
D: TRBD1
size: few
J: TRBJ2-3

CDR3: CASSLGVAGPYNEQFF
DNA: TGTGCCAGCAGCTTAGGGGTAGCGGGACCTTACAATGAGCAGTTCTTC
V: TRBV11-2
D: TRBD2
size: few
J: TRBJ2-1

CDR3: CASSLGAARGGETQYF
DNA: TGTGCCAGCAGTCTCGGGGCGGCCAGAGGCGGAGAGACCCAGTACTTC
V: TRBV3-1
D: .
size: many
J: TRBJ2-5